The rows below give T cell receptor beta chains drawn from one sample of a study of T cell repertoires in ileal Crohn's disease. The method was immunoSEQ multiplex PCR; TCRdb's version includes in-frame clones alone and lacks a portion of them. In the table there are around 17,000 clones, about 60% of which are singletons. Material: ileal tissue. The receptors were gathered from an adult with Crohn's disease. CDR3s leave out the opening cysteine and the closing phenylalanine or tryptophan. Each record gives: V gene, clone size, J gene, CDR3 protein. Size values are once, few and many counts, or a class for expanded clones, and some rows have none.

TRBV28,few,TRBJ2-7,ASSLPVQGTGSTYEQY
TRBV5-1,-,TRBJ2-3,ASSLLDSLTQY
TRBV7-6,-,TRBJ2-3,ASSGDIPYTQY
TRBV19,-,TRBJ1-1,ASSTGTSKGEAF
TRBV7-9,few,TRBJ2-2,ASSPYSGSAGELF
TRBV6-1,-,TRBJ1-4,ASSSGGINEKLF
TRBV5-4,once,TRBJ2-3,ASSYPTGGTQY
TRBV14,medium-sized,TRBJ2-6,ASSKRTSGANVLT
TRBV7-6,-,TRBJ2-2,ASSLAAGGTGELF
TRBV2,-,TRBJ2-7,ASRDRLTSYEQY
TRBV2,-,TRBJ1-4,ASRHPGQMEKLF
TRBV18,few,TRBJ2-2,ASSPSSGKWNTGELF
TRBV15,-,TRBJ2-1,ATSSSRASGSWDEQF
TRBV28,-,TRBJ2-7,ASSMGLNYEQY
TRBV2,once,TRBJ1-6,ASSEDRGRNSPLH
TRBV27,few,TRBJ2-7,ASSLSEVPSYEQY
TRBV30,-,TRBJ1-5,AWGSGVSASNQPQH
TRBV27,-,TRBJ2-5,ASRGLAGGETQY
TRBV5-1,-,TRBJ2-7,ASSLLAGGEQY
TRBV2,medium-sized,TRBJ2-6,ASSGPPSGANVLT
TRBV7-9,-,TRBJ1-5,ASSPGQGGKEPQH
TRBV2,-,TRBJ2-7,ASGLVAYEQY
TRBV7-9,-,TRBJ2-7,ASSLSRGRLSYEQY
TRBV27,-,TRBJ1-5,ASSRQAYSNQPQH
TRBV7-7,-,TRBJ2-5,ASSLGTGVETQY
TRBV6-5,-,TRBJ2-7,ASSRGYEQY
TRBV11-2,-,TRBJ1-5,ASSFLAGQPQH
TRBV6-5,-,TRBJ1-2,ASSRPGQISPYT
TRBV27,-,TRBJ1-2,ASRTIWGYT
TRBV9,-,TRBJ2-6,ASSSSSGRVGANVLT
TRBV19,-,TRBJ2-7,ASSTSGTSPYEQY